This T cell receptor beta chain emerged from a study of regulatory T cells in long-lasting Graves disease. The V and J ends lost 3 bases and 2 bases, in that order; junction bases with no gene match: 8. Per germline, CDR1 DFQATT and CDR2 SNEGSKA (reference sequence). This CDR3 is built from 16 residues. According to the study, TCR beta libraries were built with iRepertoire HTBI primers and CDR3-region Arm-PCR. From the multiplex PCR reads, TCRdb called clonotypes with MiXCR, one entry per CDR3 protein. The data show 400,000 or so distinct CDR3 sequences, more than 20% seen once. Time point: persistent/refractory GD, antithyroid drugs over 5 years with positive TRAb. RNA isolated from PBMCs was used to make the TCR library. This clonotype occurred a few times.

The TCR was taken from a female donor with Graves disease. The source was peripheral blood mononuclear cells (PBMCs), collected when the disease was refractory, from a patient treated with antithyroid drugs. The V gene is TRBV20-1, the J gene TRBJ2-3; the match to TRBD2 covers 10 bases. CDR3 in amino acids: CSASYRTSGLTDTQYF. Here the CDR3 DNA reads TGCAGTGCTAGTTACCGGACTAGCGGCCTCACAGATACGCAGTATTTT.